A single sample gave rise to the 14 T cell receptor beta chains below, sequenced in a study of neurological immune-mediated disorders (dated by TCRdb to the late 2010s). Receptor amplification or capture employed 5' RACE. Sequenced on an Illumina HiSeq 2500. The public reads were run again by TCRdb, first through fastp at Q25 and then through MiXCR, and only productive beta chains were kept. Each CDR3 protein gets just one entry, which takes the most common genes and DNA from the rows behind it. Here the sample has about 99,000 distinct CDR3 sequences; roughly 10% occur a single time. The top ten clones comprise approximately 3.4% of the sample. The time point label corresponds to: longitudinal time-point 3. The sample consisted of PBMCs. The receptor set was obtained from a female donor with HTLV-1-associated myelopathy (HAM/TSP).

This clonotype is labeled medium-sized. J is TRBJ2-2 and V is TRBV20-1, with D possibly being TRBD2 (6 bases). The CDR3 has 14 amino acids. CDR1 and CDR2 from the germline V gene are DFQATT and SNEGSKA (reference sequence). V lost 8 bases and J lost 0, with 13 bases in between. CDR3 DNA: TGCAGTTTTAAAGCGGGTACGAACACCGGGGAGCTGTTTTTT. It encodes CSFKAGTNTGELFF.

In its sample, this clonotype was seen many times. The genes are TRBV7-9 and TRBJ1-2; D is undetermined. V lost 1 base and J lost 5, with 5 bases in between. CDR3 length: 12 residues. Germline V gene data show CDR1 as SEHNR and CDR2 as FQNEAQ (reference sequence). The CDR3 protein is CASSLGDYGYTF. The CDR3 region has the DNA TGTGCCAGCAGCTTAGGTGATTATGGCTACACCTTC. Full variable domain (remainder filled in from reference TRBV7-9 and TRBJ1-2): DTGVSQNPRHKITKRGQNVTFRCDPISEHNRLYWYRQTLGQGPEFLTYFQNEAQLEKSRLLSDRFSAERPKGSFSTLEIQRTEQGDSAMYLCASSLGDYGYTFGSGTRLTVV.

This clonotype was counted at least ten times. The J gene is TRBJ2-3, the V gene TRBV7-2; D gene uncertain. Trimming removed 5 bases from V and 4 bases from J, with 13 bases in between. Germline V lookup: CDR1 SGHTA, CDR2 FQGNSA. CDR3 length: 14 residues. For the CDR3, the DNA is TGTGCCAGCAGCCGCGCGGCCCACCCAGATACGCAGTATTTT. Its translation: CASSRAAHPDTQYF. Variable domain in full (rest from reference TRBV7-2 and TRBJ2-3): GAGVSQSPSNKVTEKGKDVELRCDPISGHTALYWYRQSLGQGLEFLIYFQGNSAPDKSGLPSDRFSAERTGGSVSTLTIQRTQQEDSAVYLCASSRAAHPDTQYFGPGTRLTVL.

A few counts support this clonotype. The V gene is TRBV5-1, the J gene TRBJ2-1; a possible D gene is TRBD2 (6 bases). This CDR3 spans 14 amino acids. CDR1 is SGHRS and CDR2 is YFSETQ in the germline V gene. The ends were cut back, 3 bases at V and 10 bases at J, with 17 bases in the middle. Here the CDR3 reads CASSSLSREQEQFF. CDR3 nucleotide sequence: TGCGCCAGCAGCTCCCTAAGCCGGGAGCAGGAGCAGTTCTTC. The complete variable domain, with remaining parts taken from reference TRBV5-1 and TRBJ2-1, reads KAGVTQTPRYLIKTRGQQVTLSCSPISGHRSVSWYQQTPGQGLQFLFEYFSETQRNKGNFPGRFSGRQFSNSRSEMNVSTLELGDSALYLCASSSLSREQEQFFGPGTRLTVL.

In its sample, this clonotype was seen many times. The V call is TRBV27, the J call TRBJ2-3; tentative D call: TRBD1 (6 bases). V gave up 5 bases and J gave up 2 bases, with 8 bases separating them. Germline CDR1 MNHEY, CDR2 SMNVEV (reference sequence). This CDR3 has 13 amino acids. Written as DNA, the CDR3 is TGTGCCAGCAGTACAGGGCCCACAGATACGCAGTATTTT. This sequence encodes CASSTGPTDTQYF.

This clonotype has at least ten counts. The chain employs TRBV7-9 and TRBJ1-5; D unresolved. This CDR3 has 15 residues. Trimming cost V 5 bases and J 3 bases, with 14 bases left between them. CDR1 and CDR2 (germline): SEHNR, FQNEAQ (reference sequence). CDR3: CASSPTAGSNQPQHF. CDR3 nucleotide sequence: TGTGCCAGCAGCCCAACGGCCGGGTCCAATCAGCCCCAGCATTTT.

This clonotype was recorded many times. One end of the junction varies from germline; a read error may be responsible. The chain uses TRBV5-6 and TRBJ2-3, with a weak D call TRBD1 (5 bases). CDR1 and CDR2 from the germline V gene are SGHDT and YYEEEE. The CDR3 consists of 12 residues. This CDR3 is CASSFGAVNAVF. CDR3 DNA: TGTGCCAGCAGCTTTGGGGCCGTGAACGCAGTCTTT.

This clonotype was counted many times. The genes are TRBV20-1 and TRBJ2-6; the D gene could be TRBD1 or TRBD2 (5 bases each). V was pared by 6 bases and J by 0 bases, with 15 bases between. CDR3 length: 16 amino acids. Per the germline V gene, CDR1 is DFQATT and CDR2 is SNEGSKA (reference sequence). The CDR3 loop reads CSASDSGTSGANVLTF. CDR3 in DNA: TGCAGTGCCTCCGATTCCGGGACCTCTGGGGCCAACGTCCTGACTTTC.

This clonotype has at least ten counts. The rearrangement links TRBV5-5 to TRBJ2-3; D not certain. The germline CDR1 and CDR2 sequences are SGHKS and YYEKEE (reference sequence). Trimming removed 2 bases at V and 5 bases at J, with 12 bases between. The CDR3 sequence is 14 residues long. The CDR3 protein is CASSFVARRDTQYF. CDR3 coding DNA: TGTGCCAGCAGCTTCGTGGCGCGAAGAGATACGCAGTATTTT.

This clonotype was observed at least ten times. The genes are TRBV2 and TRBJ2-4; 12 nucleotides match TRBD2. V shed 7 bases, J shed 8 bases, and the junction held 3 bases outside the gene matches. Germline CDR1 is SNHLY and CDR2 is FYNNEI. This CDR3 is 13 amino acids long. The DNA of the CDR3 is TGTGCCAGCAAGACTAGCGGGGGTGACATTCAGTACTTC. This codes for CASKTSGGDIQYF.

This clonotype was counted ten times or more. This chain connects TRBV5-1 to TRBJ2-7; TRBD2 matches at 8 bases. The germline V gene has CDR1 SGHRS and CDR2 YFSETQ. Losses at the gene ends were 5 bases for V and 1 base for J; bases not matched to a gene: 2. CDR3 size: 13 residues. The CDR3 region is CASRSSGSYEQYF. CDR3 in DNA: TGCGCCAGCAGATCTAGCGGGTCCTACGAGCAGTACTTC.

The rearrangement uses TRBV6-2 or TRBV6-3 and TRBJ2-2; 9 positions match TRBD1. J was trimmed by 7 bases and V by 5 bases; bases with no gene match: 17. Germline-derived CDR1 and CDR2 are MNHEY and SVGEGT. This CDR3 is built from 18 residues. CDR3 amino acids: CASSRYPYTGTGNGELFF. The CDR3 DNA sequence: TGTGCCAGCAGTAGATACCCGTACACCGGGACAGGGAACGGGGAGCTGTTTTTT.

Regarding this clonotype: It may be a read error: a sequence one base away is much more abundant. This sequence joins TRBV27 and TRBJ2-4; possibly TRBD2 for D (5 bases). V shed 4 bases and J shed 9 bases, with 16 bases lying between them. From germline, CDR1 is MNHEY and CDR2 SMNVEV (reference sequence). The CDR3 consists of 14 residues. The CDR3 nucleotides read TGTGCCAGCAGTTATTCGGGAAGCCGACGCATTCAGTACTTC. Translating it yields CASSYSGSRRIQYF.

This clonotype was counted many times. This chain connects TRBV10-3 to TRBJ1-5; 11 positions match TRBD1. The CDR3 runs to 16 residues. V dropped 6 bases and J dropped 1; count of bases not matched to a gene: 5. Germline lookup yields CDR1 ENHRY and CDR2 SYGVKD. CDR3 bases: TGTGCCATCAGCTCGGGACAGGGGGGGAGCAATCAGCCCCAGCATTTT. Translated, it gives CAISSGQGGSNQPQHF.